Here is one TCR beta chain with its context. The antigen remains unidentified. The V segment lost 6 bases and the J segment 4 bases; nucleotides outside the gene matches: 9. The CDR3 is 16 amino acids. Germline CDR1 is MNHEY and CDR2 is SMNVEV (reference sequence). The record originates from a study of T cell responses to AZD1222 COVID-19 vaccine. The protocol was immunoSEQ multiplex PCR, while the TCRdb copy is restricted to in-frame clones and leaves out a portion. The sample yields more than 95,000 clones, around 89% seen once. Study observations and caveats: Baseline seropositivity characterized only six AZD1222 recipients.

This clonotype was obtained from an adult in good health. The chain employs TRBV27 and TRBJ2-3, with 11 bases fitting TRBD2. The source material was peripheral blood, sampled on day 0 of AZD1222 vaccination. In nucleotides, the CDR3 is TGTGCCAGCAGCTCCTTACTAGCGGGGGTTCCAGATACGCAGTATTTT. It is translated as CASSSLLAGVPDTQYF.